This is a list of T cell receptor beta chains from one sample in a study of patients and donors after allogeneic stem cell transplantation. Each CDR3 protein gets one entry after TCRdb re-called the RT-PCR reads with MiXCR. Of more than 150,000 distinct CDR3 sequences listed, around 41% are singletons. Sequencing was carried out using blood, either unsorted or a sorted T cell fraction (not recorded which). The receptors here all came from a human donor who was either an allogeneic HSCT recipient or a stem cell or donor lymphocyte infusion donor (not recorded which). It is not recorded whose cells these are; they may come from a transplant donor. CDR3s include the opening cysteine and the closing phenylalanine or tryptophan. Each record gives: J gene, clone size, D gene, V gene, CDR3 DNA, CDR3 protein. D genes are given only for firm matches. Clone size is stated in some rows and not others, as once, few, many or a class when expanded.

j_gene: TRBJ1-2
abundance: few
d_gene: -
v_gene: TRBV28
CDR3nt: TGTGCCAGCAGTACAGAACTTCACACCCACTGGTATGGCTACACCTTC
CDR3aa: CASSTELHTHWYGYTF

j_gene: TRBJ1-5
abundance: few
d_gene: -
v_gene: TRBV4-3
CDR3nt: TGCGCCAGCAGCCCCAGCCTGGGGGGAGGGAATCAGCCCCAGCATTTT
CDR3aa: CASSPSLGGGNQPQHF

j_gene: TRBJ1-1
abundance: -
d_gene: -
v_gene: TRBV18
CDR3nt: TGTGCCAGCTCACGAGGGGAAACTGAAGCTTTCTTT
CDR3aa: CASSRGETEAFF

j_gene: TRBJ2-1
abundance: -
d_gene: TRBD2
v_gene: TRBV28
CDR3nt: TGTGCCAGCAGTTTTCTACTAGCGGGATACTCCTACAATGAGCAGTTCTTC
CDR3aa: CASSFLLAGYSYNEQFF

j_gene: TRBJ2-7
abundance: few
d_gene: -
v_gene: TRBV6-2/TRBV6-3
CDR3nt: TGTGCCAGCAGTTTAGGCGGGTCGACCTACGAGCAGTACTTC
CDR3aa: CASSLGGSTYEQYF

j_gene: TRBJ2-1
abundance: -
d_gene: -
v_gene: TRBV5-1
CDR3nt: TGCGCCAGCAGCTTGGGCGGCGGACCTACCTACAATGAGCAGTTCTTC
CDR3aa: CASSLGGGPTYNEQFF

j_gene: TRBJ2-7
abundance: -
d_gene: TRBD2
v_gene: TRBV4-3
CDR3nt: TGCGCCAGCAGCCAAGAGGGACTAGCGGGAGTGGGCGACGAGCAGTACTTC
CDR3aa: CASSQEGLAGVGDEQYF

j_gene: TRBJ2-1
abundance: -
d_gene: -
v_gene: TRBV11-2
CDR3nt: TGTGCCAGCAGCCACCGGACTCCCTTGGGTTACAATGAGCAGTTCTTC
CDR3aa: CASSHRTPLGYNEQFF

j_gene: TRBJ2-1
abundance: -
d_gene: TRBD2
v_gene: TRBV6-6
CDR3nt: TGTGCCAGCAGTTCCAATCTAGCGGGGAGGGAATCCAATGAGCAGTTCTTC
CDR3aa: CASSSNLAGRESNEQFF

j_gene: TRBJ2-7
abundance: once
d_gene: TRBD1
v_gene: TRBV27
CDR3nt: TGTGCCAGCGCCCTCCCGGGACAGGGGTATTACGAGCAGTACTTC
CDR3aa: CASALPGQGYYEQYF

j_gene: TRBJ2-5
abundance: -
d_gene: TRBD2
v_gene: TRBV11-2
CDR3nt: TGTGCCAGCAGCCATCCGACTAGCGTCTCCCAAGAGACCCAGTACTTC
CDR3aa: CASSHPTSVSQETQYF

j_gene: TRBJ1-4
abundance: once
d_gene: -
v_gene: TRBV10-3
CDR3nt: TGTGCCATCAGTGATGGGGGGGCAGGCGAAAAACTGTTTTTT
CDR3aa: CAISDGGAGEKLFF

j_gene: TRBJ2-7
abundance: -
d_gene: TRBD1
v_gene: TRBV15
CDR3nt: TGTGCCACCAGCAGAAGACAGGGGGCCTACGAGCAGTACTTC
CDR3aa: CATSRRQGAYEQYF

j_gene: TRBJ2-5
abundance: -
d_gene: -
v_gene: TRBV5-6
CDR3nt: TGTGCCAGCAGCTTCAGGGGTTTTCGGGGCCAAGAGACCCAGTACTTC
CDR3aa: CASSFRGFRGQETQYF

j_gene: TRBJ2-2
abundance: few
d_gene: -
v_gene: TRBV5-1
CDR3nt: TGCGCCAGCAGCTTGGGACAGGCCTCCGGGCACGGGGAGCTGTTTTTT
CDR3aa: CASSLGQASGHGELFF

j_gene: TRBJ1-1
abundance: few
d_gene: -
v_gene: TRBV6-1
CDR3nt: TGTGCCAGCACCTCGGCACCAGTTGGCACTGAAGCTTTCTTT
CDR3aa: CASTSAPVGTEAFF

j_gene: TRBJ2-1
abundance: -
d_gene: -
v_gene: TRBV7-2
CDR3nt: TGTGCCAGCAGCTCGGTCCGACCAACAGGGGAGCGGGGACGCAATGAGCAGTTCTTC
CDR3aa: CASSSVRPTGERGRNEQFF

j_gene: TRBJ2-1
abundance: -
d_gene: -
v_gene: TRBV7-9
CDR3nt: TGTGCCAGCAGCTCCTTGTATCGGCAGTTCTTC
CDR3aa: CASSSLYRQFF

j_gene: TRBJ2-3
abundance: few
d_gene: -
v_gene: TRBV12-3/TRBV12-4
CDR3nt: TGTGCCAGCAGTTTAGAGGCTACGCAGTATTTT
CDR3aa: CASSLEATQYF

j_gene: TRBJ1-2
abundance: -
d_gene: -
v_gene: TRBV12-3/TRBV12-4
CDR3nt: TGTGTCAGCAGCCCGGGCCAAGACTATGGCTACACCTTC
CDR3aa: CVSSPGQDYGYTF

j_gene: TRBJ2-4
abundance: few
d_gene: TRBD1
v_gene: TRBV12-3/TRBV12-4
CDR3nt: TGTGCCAGCAGTTTTACATGGGACAGCCAAGACATTCAGTACTTC
CDR3aa: CASSFTWDSQDIQYF

j_gene: TRBJ2-7
abundance: -
d_gene: TRBD2
v_gene: TRBV20-1
CDR3nt: TGCAGTGCTAGAGATCAAGCGGGGAACTACGAGCAGTACTTC
CDR3aa: CSARDQAGNYEQYF

j_gene: TRBJ1-1
abundance: -
d_gene: -
v_gene: TRBV20-1
CDR3nt: TGCAGTGCTGGGAATCGAGGGAACACTGAAGCTTTCTTT
CDR3aa: CSAGNRGNTEAFF

j_gene: TRBJ2-1
abundance: -
d_gene: -
v_gene: TRBV20-1
CDR3nt: TGCAGTGCCCATAGACCCCAAAGAGCCTACAATGAGCAGTTCTTC
CDR3aa: CSAHRPQRAYNEQFF

j_gene: TRBJ2-1
abundance: once
d_gene: TRBD2
v_gene: TRBV10-2
CDR3nt: TGCGCCAGCAGTGAGTCTGTAGGACTAGCGGCTCTCAGCTCCTACAATGAGCAGTTCTTC
CDR3aa: CASSESVGLAALSSYNEQFF

j_gene: TRBJ2-1
abundance: -
d_gene: -
v_gene: TRBV24-1
CDR3nt: TGTGCCACCAGTGACTCTGACACCCTACCCATTAATGAGCAGTTCTTC
CDR3aa: CATSDSDTLPINEQFF

j_gene: TRBJ1-5
abundance: few
d_gene: TRBD1
v_gene: TRBV12-3/TRBV12-4
CDR3nt: TGTGCCAGCAGTATGCGATCCGGGACAGCTGGTGGCAATCAGCCCCAGCATTTT
CDR3aa: CASSMRSGTAGGNQPQHF

j_gene: TRBJ2-2
abundance: few
d_gene: TRBD2
v_gene: TRBV5-1
CDR3nt: TGCGCCAGCAGCTTCCTAGGGACTAGCGGGATAGGGATCGGGGAGCTGTTTTTT
CDR3aa: CASSFLGTSGIGIGELFF

j_gene: TRBJ2-7
abundance: -
d_gene: -
v_gene: TRBV7-9
CDR3nt: TGTGCCAGCAGCACCCAGACAGGTTCCTACGAGCAGTACTTC
CDR3aa: CASSTQTGSYEQYF

j_gene: TRBJ1-1
abundance: -
d_gene: -
v_gene: TRBV20-1
CDR3nt: TGCAGTGCTAGAACTGGGACGCCTGAAGCTTTCTTT
CDR3aa: CSARTGTPEAFF

j_gene: TRBJ2-7
abundance: -
d_gene: TRBD1
v_gene: TRBV28
CDR3nt: TGTGCCAGCAGTTTCCAGGGGGTCATCCACGAGCAGTACTTC
CDR3aa: CASSFQGVIHEQYF

j_gene: TRBJ1-2
abundance: -
d_gene: -
v_gene: TRBV5-6
CDR3nt: TGTGCCAGCAGCCCGAGGGACCCACGAGAAACATATAACTATGGCTACACCTTC
CDR3aa: CASSPRDPRETYNYGYTF

j_gene: TRBJ2-2
abundance: -
d_gene: -
v_gene: TRBV6-5
CDR3nt: TGTGCCAGCAGTTACGCTGGCGGGGAGCTGTTTTTT
CDR3aa: CASSYAGGELFF

j_gene: TRBJ1-1
abundance: -
d_gene: -
v_gene: TRBV12-3/TRBV12-4
CDR3nt: TGTGCCAGCAGGTCTCGGACCACTGAAGCTTTCTTT
CDR3aa: CASRSRTTEAFF

j_gene: TRBJ1-3
abundance: -
d_gene: -
v_gene: TRBV4-3
CDR3nt: TGCGCCAGCAGCCAGAACCTGGGGGCAGGGTATGGAAACACCATATATTTT
CDR3aa: CASSQNLGAGYGNTIYF

j_gene: TRBJ2-3
abundance: -
d_gene: TRBD2
v_gene: TRBV9
CDR3nt: TGTGCCAGCAGCACCCCAACCGTTTCGGCGGGAGAGAACACAGATACGCAGTATTTT
CDR3aa: CASSTPTVSAGENTDTQYF

j_gene: TRBJ1-1
abundance: -
d_gene: -
v_gene: TRBV30
CDR3nt: TGTGCCTGGAGGGGGCCGCAACCCCGTGAAGCTTTCTTT
CDR3aa: CAWRGPQPREAFF

j_gene: TRBJ1-5
abundance: -
d_gene: -
v_gene: TRBV7-8
CDR3nt: TGTGCCAGCAGCTTAGGTGCAGGAGGCCAGCCCCAGCATTTT
CDR3aa: CASSLGAGGQPQHF

j_gene: TRBJ1-5
abundance: -
d_gene: -
v_gene: TRBV27
CDR3nt: TGTGCCAGCAGTTCTACAGGGCGGGGTCAGCCCCAGCATTTT
CDR3aa: CASSSTGRGQPQHF

j_gene: TRBJ1-6
abundance: few
d_gene: -
v_gene: TRBV12-3/TRBV12-4
CDR3nt: TGTGCCAGCAGTCCGAGGACGGGTTCACCCCTCCACTTT
CDR3aa: CASSPRTGSPLHF